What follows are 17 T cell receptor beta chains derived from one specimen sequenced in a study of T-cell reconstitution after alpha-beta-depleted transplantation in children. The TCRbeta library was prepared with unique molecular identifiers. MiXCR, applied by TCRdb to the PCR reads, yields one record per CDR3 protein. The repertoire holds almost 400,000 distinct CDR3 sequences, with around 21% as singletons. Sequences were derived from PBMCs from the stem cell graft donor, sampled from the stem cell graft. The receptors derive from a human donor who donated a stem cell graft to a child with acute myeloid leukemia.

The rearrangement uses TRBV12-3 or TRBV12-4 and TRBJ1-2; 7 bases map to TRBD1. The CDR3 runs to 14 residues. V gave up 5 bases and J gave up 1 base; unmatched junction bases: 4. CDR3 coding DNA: TGTGCCAGCAGTCCAGGGGGTAGTAACTATGGCTACACCTTC. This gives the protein CASSPGGSNYGYTF.

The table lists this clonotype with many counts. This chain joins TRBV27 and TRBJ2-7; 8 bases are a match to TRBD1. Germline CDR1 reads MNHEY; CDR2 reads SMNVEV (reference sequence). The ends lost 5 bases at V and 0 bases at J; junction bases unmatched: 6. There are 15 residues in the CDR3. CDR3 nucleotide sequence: TGTGCCAGCAGTACTCGGACAGGGAGCTCCTACGAGCAGTACTTC. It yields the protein CASSTRTGSSYEQYF.

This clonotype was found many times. The DNA of the CDR3 is TGCGCCAGCAGCCAAGTGGGGGCCTACGAGCAGTACTTC. It codes for CASSQVGAYEQYF. The chain joins TRBV4-1 to TRBJ2-7; either TRBD1 or TRBD2 may fit D (5 bases each). The V and J ends lost 1 base and 2 bases respectively, with 6 bases between them. This CDR3 is built from 13 residues. Germline CDR1 MGHRA, CDR2 YSYEKL.

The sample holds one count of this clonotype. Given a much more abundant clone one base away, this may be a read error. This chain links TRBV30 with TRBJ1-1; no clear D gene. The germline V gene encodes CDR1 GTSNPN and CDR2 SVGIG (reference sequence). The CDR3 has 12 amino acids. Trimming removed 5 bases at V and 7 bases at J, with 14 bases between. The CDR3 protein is CAWDVVHLEAFF. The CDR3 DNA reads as TGTGCCTGGGATGTTGTACACCTTGAAGCTTTCTTT.

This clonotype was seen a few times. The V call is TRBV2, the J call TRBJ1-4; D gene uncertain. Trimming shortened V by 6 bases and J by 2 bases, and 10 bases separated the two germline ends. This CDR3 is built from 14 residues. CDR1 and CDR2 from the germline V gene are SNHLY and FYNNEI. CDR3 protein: CASSRQATNEKLFF. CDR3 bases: TGTGCCAGCAGCCGCCAGGCGACTAATGAAAAACTGTTTTTT.

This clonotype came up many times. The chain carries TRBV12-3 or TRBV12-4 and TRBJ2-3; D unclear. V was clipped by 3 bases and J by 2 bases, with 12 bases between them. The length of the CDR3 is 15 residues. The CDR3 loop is CASSFSTLLTDTQYF. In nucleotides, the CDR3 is TGTGCCAGCAGTTTCAGTACTCTGCTCACAGATACGCAGTATTTT.

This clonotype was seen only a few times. The CDR3 DNA follows: TGCGCCAGCAAGGACAAGGGACTCTATAATTCACCCCTCCACTTT. Translation gives CASKDKGLYNSPLHF. The chain links TRBV10-2 to TRBJ1-6, with D perhaps matching TRBD1 (5 bases). The CDR3 runs to 15 residues. From germline, CDR1 is WSHSY and CDR2 SAAADI. The V end was cut by 7 bases, the J end by 3 bases, with 13 bases between.

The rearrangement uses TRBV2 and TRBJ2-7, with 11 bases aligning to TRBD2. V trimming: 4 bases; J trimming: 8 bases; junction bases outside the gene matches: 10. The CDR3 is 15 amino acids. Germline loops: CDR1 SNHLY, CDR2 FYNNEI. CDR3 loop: CASSGLAGGGAKQYF. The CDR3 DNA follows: TGTGCCAGCAGTGGTCTAGCGGGAGGTGGGGCGAAGCAGTACTTC.

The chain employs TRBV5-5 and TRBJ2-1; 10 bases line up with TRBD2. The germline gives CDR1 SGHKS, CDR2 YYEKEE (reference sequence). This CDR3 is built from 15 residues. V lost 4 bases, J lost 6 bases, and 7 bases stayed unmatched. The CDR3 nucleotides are TGTGCCAGCAGCGGACCGGGACTAGCGTTCAATGAGCAGTTCTTC. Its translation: CASSGPGLAFNEQFF. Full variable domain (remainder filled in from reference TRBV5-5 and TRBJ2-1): DAGVTQSPTHLIKTRGQQVTLRCSPISGHKSVSWYQQVLGQGPQFIFQYYEKEERGRGNFPDRFSARQFPNYSSELNVNALLLGDSALYLCASSGPGLAFNEQFFGPGTRLTVL.

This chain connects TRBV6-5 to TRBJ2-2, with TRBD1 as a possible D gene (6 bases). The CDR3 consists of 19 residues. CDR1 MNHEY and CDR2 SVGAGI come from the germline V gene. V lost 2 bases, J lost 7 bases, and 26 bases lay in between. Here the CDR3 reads CASSYTSGVARQEIGELFF. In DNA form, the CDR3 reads TGTGCCAGCAGTTACACCTCAGGGGTTGCACGCCAAGAGATCGGGGAGCTGTTTTTT.

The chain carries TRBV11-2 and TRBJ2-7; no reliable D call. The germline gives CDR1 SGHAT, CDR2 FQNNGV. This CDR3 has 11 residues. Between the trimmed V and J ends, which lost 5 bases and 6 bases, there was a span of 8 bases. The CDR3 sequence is CASSPQIEQYF. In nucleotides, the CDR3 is TGTGCCAGCAGCCCTCAAATCGAGCAGTACTTC.

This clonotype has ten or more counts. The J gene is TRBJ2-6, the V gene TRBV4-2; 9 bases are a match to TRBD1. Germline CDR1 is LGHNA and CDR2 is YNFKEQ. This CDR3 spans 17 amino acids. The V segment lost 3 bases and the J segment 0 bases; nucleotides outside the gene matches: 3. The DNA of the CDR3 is TGTGCCAGCAGCCACCGGGACAGGGACTCTGGGGCCAACGTCCTGACTTTC. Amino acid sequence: CASSHRDRDSGANVLTF.

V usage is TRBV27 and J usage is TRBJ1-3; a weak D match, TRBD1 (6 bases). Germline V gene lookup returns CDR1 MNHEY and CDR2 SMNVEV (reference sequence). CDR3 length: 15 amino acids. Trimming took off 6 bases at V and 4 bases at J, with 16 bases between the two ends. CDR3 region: CASRTITGTGNTIYF. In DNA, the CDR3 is TGTGCCAGCAGGACGATAACAGGGACAGGAAACACCATATATTTT.

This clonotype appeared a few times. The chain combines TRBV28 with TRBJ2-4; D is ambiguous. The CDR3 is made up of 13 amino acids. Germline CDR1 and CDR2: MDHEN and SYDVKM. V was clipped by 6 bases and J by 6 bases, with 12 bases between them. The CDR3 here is CASSPRGRNIQYF. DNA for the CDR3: TGTGCCAGCAGCCCCAGAGGTCGAAACATTCAGTACTTC.

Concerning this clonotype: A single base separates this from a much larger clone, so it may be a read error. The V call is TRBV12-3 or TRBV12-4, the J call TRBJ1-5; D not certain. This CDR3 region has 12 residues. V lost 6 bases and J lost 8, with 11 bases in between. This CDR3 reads CASSTTNKPQHF. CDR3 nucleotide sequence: TGTGCCAGCAGCACCACTAACAAGCCCCAGCATTTT.

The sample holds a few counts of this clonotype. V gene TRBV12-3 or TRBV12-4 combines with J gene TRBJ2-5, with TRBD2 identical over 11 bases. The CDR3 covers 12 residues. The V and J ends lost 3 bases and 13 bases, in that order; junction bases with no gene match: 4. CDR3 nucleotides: TGTGCCAGCAGTTTGACTAGCGGGACCTCGTACTTC. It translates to CASSLTSGTSYF.

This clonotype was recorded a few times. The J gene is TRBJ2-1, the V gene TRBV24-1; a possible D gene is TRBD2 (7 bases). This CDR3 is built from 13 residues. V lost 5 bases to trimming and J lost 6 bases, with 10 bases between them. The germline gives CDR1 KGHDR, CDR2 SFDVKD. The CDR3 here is CATSVGGRNEQFF. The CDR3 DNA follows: TGTGCCACCAGTGTGGGGGGGCGCAATGAGCAGTTCTTC.